This T cell receptor beta chain appears in the sequencing data of a study of human T cells and chemical hapten exposure. Each CDR3 protein gets one entry after TCRdb re-called the RACE reads with MiXCR. Among fewer than 50,000 distinct CDR3 sequences, 6.5% to 8% were seen once, and the ten largest hold 1.3%. Indicated time point: pre-sensitization, week 0. Described treatment: therapeutic diphenylcyclopropenone sensitization with weekly scalp DPC. Only a few counts were recorded for this clonotype. CDR3 length: 12 residues. V gave up 5 bases and J gave up 2 bases; unmatched junction bases: 2. Germline CDR1 SQVTM, CDR2 ANQGSEA.

This sequence originates from a woman aged 50 to 60 with alopecia areata. Some clones in this sample may be carry-over from other donors' samples. The specimen was whole blood, collected in connection with sensitization to the hapten diphenylcyclopropenone (DPC). The chain employs TRBV29-1 and TRBJ2-5; 7 nucleotides line up with TRBD1. The CDR3 DNA is TGCAGCGTTCTGACAGGGCAAGAGACCCAGTACTTC. This gives the protein CSVLTGQETQYF.